The next 20 T cell receptor beta chains were all read from a single sample in a study of blood T cells in healthy people across ages. Together with a sample-barcoded 5' primer, a J-beta primer mix was included in a second PCR lasting about 7 to 11 cycles. TCRdb used MiXCR to reprocess the 5' RACE reads, holding one entry per CDR3 protein. The data hold 800,000 or so distinct CDR3 sequences, with about half observed a single time. Sequencing was carried out using blood. Receptors were obtained from a man older than 75 in good health.

Many counts were recorded for this clonotype. The V call is TRBV7-6, the J call TRBJ2-5; D unresolved. Germline V gives CDR1 SGHVS, CDR2 FNYEAQ. CDR3 length: 12 amino acids. The ends were cut back, 6 bases at V and 5 bases at J, with 10 bases in the middle. The CDR3 region has the DNA TGTGCCAGCAGGGAGACATCGGAGACCCAGTACTTC. It yields the protein CASRETSETQYF.

The chain has TRBV5-1 and TRBJ1-2, with TRBD1 matching 7 bases. V lost 3 bases to trimming and J lost 8 bases; unmatched junction nucleotides: 13. The V gene's germline CDR1 is SGHRS and CDR2 YFSETQ. The CDR3 spans 15 residues. This CDR3 reads CASSSGLWTGPGYTF. As DNA, the CDR3 is TGCGCCAGCAGCTCGGGACTTTGGACAGGACCGGGCTACACCTTC.

This chain joins TRBV20-1 and TRBJ2-5; D not resolved. Germline V gene lookup returns CDR1 DFQATT and CDR2 SNEGSKA (reference sequence). Trimming left V 6 bases short and J 1 base short, with 12 bases between. The CDR3 loop spans 13 amino acids. The CDR3 DNA is TGCAGTGCCTTAGAGACCCTCCAAGAGACCCAGTACTTC. Translating gives CSALETLQETQYF.

This sequence joins TRBV2 and TRBJ1-1; D gene ambiguous. Germline assignment: CDR1 SNHLY and CDR2 FYNNEI. V was trimmed by 2 bases and J by 6 bases, leaving 7 bases between them. CDR3 size: 12 residues. The CDR3 DNA reads TGTGCCAGCAGTGAATCGGTTTCTGAAGCTTTCTTT. Amino acids: CASSESVSEAFF. The full variable domain, with the rest looked up from reference TRBV2 and TRBJ1-1, is EPEVTQTPSHQVTQMGQEVILRCVPISNHLYFYWYRQILGQKVEFLVSFYNNEISEKSEIFDDQFSVERPDGSNFTLKIRSTKLEDSAMYFCASSESVSEAFFGQGTRLTVV.

The chain has TRBV6-6 and TRBJ1-1; D uncertain. V shed 2 bases and J shed 1 base, with 2 bases lying between them. This CDR3 comprises 12 residues. CDR1 and CDR2 (germline): MNHNY, SVGAGI (reference sequence). This CDR3 reads CASSYPNTEAFF. For the CDR3, the DNA is TGTGCCAGCAGTTACCCGAACACTGAAGCTTTCTTT.

This chain joins TRBV9 and TRBJ2-2, with 8 bases fitting TRBD2. The germline CDR1 and CDR2 sequences are SGDLS and YYNGEE. The CDR3 is made up of 16 amino acids. Losses at the gene ends were 0 bases for V and 5 bases for J; bases not matched to a gene: 6. The CDR3 sequence is CASSVAGGTPTGELFF. The CDR3 DNA reads as TGTGCCAGCAGCGTAGCGGGAGGGACTCCAACCGGGGAGCTGTTTTTT.

The CDR3: CASSWTSTMSEQYF. Written as DNA, the CDR3 is TGTGCCAGCTCCTGGACTAGCACTATGTCTGAGCAGTACTTC. The chain has TRBV5-5 and TRBJ2-7; 8 nucleotides align to TRBD2. Germline V lookup: CDR1 SGHKS, CDR2 YYEKEE (reference sequence). V dropped 7 bases and J dropped 7; count of bases not matched to a gene: 13. The CDR3 has 14 residues.

This clonotype has a handful of counts. This sequence joins TRBV11-2 and TRBJ2-7; D possibly corresponds to TRBD2 (7 bases). The assigned J gene may be wrong: the sequence end matches TRBJ2-5 better. Germline CDR1 SGHAT, CDR2 FQNNGV. The CDR3 runs to 15 residues. The CDR3 here is CASSFLGGQRETQYF. The CDR3 DNA reads TGTGCCAGCAGCTTCCTCGGGGGGCAGCGGGAGACCCAGTACTTC.

Comments on this clonotype: With a much larger clone just one base away, this may be a read error. This rearrangement joins TRBV18 to TRBJ2-3, with D possibly TRBD2 on 5 matching bases. CDR3 length equals 16 residues. The germline V gene encodes CDR1 KGHSH and CDR2 LQKENI. CDR3 sequence reads: CASSPPTTGSTDMQYF. The DNA for the CDR3 is TGTGCCAGCTCACCACCGACTACGGGGAGTACAGATATGCAGTATTTT.

Regarding this clonotype: This clone may be a read error of a much larger clone one base away. The chain joins TRBV7-2 to TRBJ2-1, with D possibly matching TRBD2 (6 bases). This CDR3 contains 17 residues. In germline, CDR1 is SGHTA, CDR2 FQGNSA. This chain's CDR3 is CASSLVAGLSSYDEQFF. In nucleotides, the CDR3 is TGTGCCAGCAGCTTAGTTGCGGGACTCAGCTCCTACGATGAGCAGTTCTTC.

This clonotype was counted a few times. V usage is TRBV7-8 and J usage is TRBJ2-3; maybe TRBD2 (6 bases). The length of the CDR3 is 17 residues. CDR1 is SGHVS, CDR2 FQNEAQ, per germline. The V and J ends lost 5 bases and 3 bases respectively, with 21 bases between them. CDR3 loop: CASSLRGGDRGTDTQYF. The CDR3 DNA reads as TGTGCCAGCAGCCTCAGAGGAGGGGATCGGGGGACAGATACGCAGTATTTT.

The sample holds a few counts of this clonotype. The rearrangement uses TRBV4-2 and TRBJ1-2; no firm D call. V was cut by 0 bases and J by 5 bases, with 10 bases left in between. The CDR3 spans 14 residues. The germline V gene has CDR1 LGHNA and CDR2 YNFKEQ. The DNA for the CDR3 is TGTGCCAGCAGCCAAGAAAAGACTTATTATGGCTACACCTTC. Amino acid sequence: CASSQEKTYYGYTF.

This clonotype occurred a few times. This chain joins TRBV20-1 and TRBJ2-1; the D gene is possibly TRBD2 (6 bases). Germline V lookup: CDR1 DFQATT, CDR2 SNEGSKA (reference sequence). V was shortened by 6 bases and J by 9 bases, with 21 bases between the two germline ends. The CDR3 runs to 14 residues. The CDR3 nucleotides are TGCAGTGCGTCGGCGGGACGAGTCCTTACTGAGCAGTTCTTC. Translating it yields CSASAGRVLTEQFF.

The V gene is TRBV20-1, the J gene TRBJ1-4; TRBD1 matches at 9 bases. The germline CDR1 and CDR2 sequences are DFQATT and SNEGSKA (reference sequence). The CDR3 runs to 12 residues. After removal of 5 bases from V and 10 bases from J, the junction contained 5 bases not matched to a gene. The chain's CDR3 is CSAEKTGGKLFF. CDR3 in DNA: TGCAGTGCTGAGAAGACAGGGGGAAAACTGTTTTTT.

The genes are TRBV12-3 or TRBV12-4 and TRBJ2-3; unclear D gene. This CDR3 contains 15 residues. With 5 bases removed from V and 0 bases from J, the gap between germline ends came to 12 bases. The CDR3 region is CASSIFPTSTDTQYF. Here the CDR3 DNA reads TGTGCCAGCAGTATCTTTCCTACTAGCACAGATACGCAGTATTTT.

The CDR3 sequence: CASSDSGNLANYGYTF. DNA of the CDR3: TGTGCCAGCAGTGACTCAGGGAACTTAGCTAACTATGGCTACACCTTC. The J gene is TRBJ1-2, the V gene TRBV6-1; the D gene is possibly TRBD1 (5 bases). Trimming removed 3 bases at V and 0 bases at J, with 14 bases between. Looked up from germline, CDR1 is MNHNS and CDR2 is SASEGT. The CDR3 contains 16 residues.

The V call is TRBV6-6, the J call TRBJ2-1; 10 nucleotides line up with TRBD2. Germline values: CDR1 MNHNY, CDR2 SVGAGI (reference sequence). The CDR3 has 15 residues. With 6 bases clipped from V and 2 bases from J, the junction kept 4 bases outside the gene matches. The CDR3 nucleotides are TGTGCCAGCAGCCAGAGCGGGGGGGCCTACAATGAGCAGTTCTTC. It codes for CASSQSGGAYNEQFF.

This clonotype came up many times. The V gene is TRBV7-2, the J gene TRBJ2-1, with a possible D match to TRBD2 (6 bases). Looked up from germline, CDR1 is SGHTA and CDR2 is FQGNSA. There are 14 residues in the CDR3. V lost 3 bases and J 7 bases, leaving 13 bases between the germline ends. The CDR3 reads CASSFRRESNEQFF. CDR3 DNA: TGTGCCAGCAGCTTCCGGAGGGAATCAAATGAGCAGTTCTTC.

This clonotype came up a few times. This chain joins TRBV7-3 and TRBJ2-1, with D unresolved. Between the trimmed V and J ends, which lost 5 bases and 4 bases, there was a span of 15 bases. CDR1 and CDR2 (germline): SGHTA, FQGTGA. The CDR3 contains 15 residues. The CDR3 reads CASSPSRASYNEQFF. The CDR3 bases are TGTGCCAGCAGCCCTTCCCGGGCGTCGTACAATGAGCAGTTCTTC.

This chain joins TRBV7-9 and TRBJ2-7; 11 bases map to TRBD2. The CDR3 runs to 15 residues. Germline CDR1 is SEHNR and CDR2 is FQNEAQ (reference sequence). V lost 6 bases, J lost 1 base, and 5 bases stayed unmatched. The CDR3 loop is CASRHTSGSSYEQYF. In nucleotides, the CDR3 is TGTGCCAGCAGGCATACTAGCGGGAGTTCCTACGAGCAGTACTTC.